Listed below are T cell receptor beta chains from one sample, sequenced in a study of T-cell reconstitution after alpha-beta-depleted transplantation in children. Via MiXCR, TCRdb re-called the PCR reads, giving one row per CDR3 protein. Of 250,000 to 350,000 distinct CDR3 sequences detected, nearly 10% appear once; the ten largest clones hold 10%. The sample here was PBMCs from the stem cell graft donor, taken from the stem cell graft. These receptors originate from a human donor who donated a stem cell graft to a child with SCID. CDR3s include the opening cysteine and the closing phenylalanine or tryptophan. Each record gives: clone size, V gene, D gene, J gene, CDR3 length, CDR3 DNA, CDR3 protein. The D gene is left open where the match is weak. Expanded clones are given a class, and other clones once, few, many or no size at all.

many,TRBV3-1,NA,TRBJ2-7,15,TGTGCCAGCAGCCAACCGACAGGAATCTCCTACGAGCAGTACTTC,CASSQPTGISYEQYF
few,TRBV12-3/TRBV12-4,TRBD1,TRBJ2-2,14,TGTGCCAGCAGCCGGGACAGGGCAACCGGGGAGCTGTTTTTT,CASSRDRATGELFF
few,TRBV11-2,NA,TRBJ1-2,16,TGTGCCAGCAGCTTAGCCCGGGACTCCCAATATCGGGGCTACACCTTC,CASSLARDSQYRGYTF
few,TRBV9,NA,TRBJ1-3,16,TGTGCCAGCAGCGTAGGTGGCAGCTACTCTGGAAACACCATATATTTT,CASSVGGSYSGNTIYF
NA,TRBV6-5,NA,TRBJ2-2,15,TGTGCCAGCAGTTACTCAACAGGAAGCACCGGGGAGCTGTTTTTT,CASSYSTGSTGELFF
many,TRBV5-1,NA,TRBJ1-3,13,TGCGCCAGCTCTCCGGAAGCTGGAAACACCATATATTTT,CASSPEAGNTIYF
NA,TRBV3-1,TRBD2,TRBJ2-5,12,TGTGCCAGCAGCCCAGCGGGGGAGACCCAGTACTTC,CASSPAGETQYF
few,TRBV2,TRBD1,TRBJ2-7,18,TGTGCCAGCACCGGAATTCGGACAGGGGACCGGAGCTCCTACGAGCAGTACTTC,CASTGIRTGDRSSYEQYF
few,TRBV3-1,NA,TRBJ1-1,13,TGTGCCAGCAGCCAAGATTTGTGGTCTGAAGCTTTCTTT,CASSQDLWSEAFF
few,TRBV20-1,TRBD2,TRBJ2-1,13,TGCAGTGCTTACGGGACTAGAGGAAATGAGCAGTTCTTC,CSAYGTRGNEQFF
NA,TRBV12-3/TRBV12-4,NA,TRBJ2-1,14,TGTGCCAGCGGTAGGAAGAGCTCCTACAATGAGCAGTTCTTC,CASGRKSSYNEQFF
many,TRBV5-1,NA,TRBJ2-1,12,TGCGCCAGCAGCTTCCTGGGGGATGAGCAGTTCTTC,CASSFLGDEQFF
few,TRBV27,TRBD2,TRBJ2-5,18,TGTGCCACCTCCGAAGGATCTAGCGGGGTGACCCGCAGGCAGACCCAGTACTTC,CATSEGSSGVTRRQTQYF
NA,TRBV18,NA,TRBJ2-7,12,TGTGCCAGCTCACCGGGGGCCGACGAGCAGTACTTC,CASSPGADEQYF
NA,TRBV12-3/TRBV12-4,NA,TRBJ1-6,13,TGTGCCAGCAGTTTGGGTACAGATTCACCCCTCCACTTT,CASSLGTDSPLHF
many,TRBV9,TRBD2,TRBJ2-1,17,TGTGCCAGCAGCCCACCTTGGGGGGGGTTAAACTACAATGAGCAGTTCTTC,CASSPPWGGLNYNEQFF
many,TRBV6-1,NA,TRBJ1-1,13,TGTGCCAGCAGACTGGCCAGAAACACTGAAGCTTTCTTT,CASRLARNTEAFF
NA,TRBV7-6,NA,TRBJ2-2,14,TGTGCCACGGTACGGGGCCTGAACACCGGGGAGCTGTTTTTT,CATVRGLNTGELFF
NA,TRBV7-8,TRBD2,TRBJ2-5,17,TGTGCCAGCAGCTTACCCCCGGGACTAGCGCGCCAAGAGACCCAGTACTTC,CASSLPPGLARQETQYF
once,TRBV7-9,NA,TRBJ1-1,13,TGTGCCAGCAGCCCCCCGGAGAACACTGAAGCTTTCTTT,CASSPPENTEAFF
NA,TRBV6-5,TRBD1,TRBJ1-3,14,TGTGCCAGCACAGAGGGACAGGGAGTTGACACCATATATTTT,CASTEGQGVDTIYF
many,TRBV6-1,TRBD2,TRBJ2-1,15,TGTGCCAGCAGTGACACTAGCGTACCCTACAATGAGCAGTTCTTC,CASSDTSVPYNEQFF
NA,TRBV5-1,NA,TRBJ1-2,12,TGCGCCAGCCGAGGGACGGAATATGGCTACACCTTC,CASRGTEYGYTF
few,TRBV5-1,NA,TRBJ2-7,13,TGCGCCAGCAGACCCGACAGGAACCACGAGCAGTACTTC,CASRPDRNHEQYF
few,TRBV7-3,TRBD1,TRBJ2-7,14,TGTGCCAGCAGCCGCGGACAGGGCCCGATGGAGCAGTACTTC,CASSRGQGPMEQYF
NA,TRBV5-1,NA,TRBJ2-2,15,TGCGCCAGCAGCTCTGGAGGCGGTTTAGACGGGGAGCTGTTTTTT,CASSSGGGLDGELFF
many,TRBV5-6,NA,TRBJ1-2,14,TGTGCCAGCAGCACTAAAGACAGCCATGGTGGCTACACCTTC,CASSTKDSHGGYTF
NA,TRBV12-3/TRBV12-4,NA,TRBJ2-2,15,TGTGCCAGCAGTACAGGAGTGGGAGGAAGCGGGGAGCTGTTTTTT,CASSTGVGGSGELFF
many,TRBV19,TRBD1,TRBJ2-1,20,TGTGCCAGTAGTGTAACCCGGGACAGCCTCCTCCTGAGCTCCTACAATGAGCAGTTCTTC,CASSVTRDSLLLSSYNEQFF
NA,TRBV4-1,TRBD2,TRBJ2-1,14,TGCGCCAGCAGCACCGGGACTAGTTACAATGAGCAGTTCTTC,CASSTGTSYNEQFF